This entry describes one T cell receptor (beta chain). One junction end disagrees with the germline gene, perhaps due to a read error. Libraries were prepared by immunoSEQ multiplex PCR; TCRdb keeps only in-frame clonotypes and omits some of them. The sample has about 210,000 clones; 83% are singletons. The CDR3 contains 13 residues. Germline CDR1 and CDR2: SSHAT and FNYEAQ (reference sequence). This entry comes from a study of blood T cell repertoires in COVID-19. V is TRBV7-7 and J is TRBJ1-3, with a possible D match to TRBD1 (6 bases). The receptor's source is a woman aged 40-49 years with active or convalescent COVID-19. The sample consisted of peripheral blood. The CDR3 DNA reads TGTGCTAGCAGCTCCGGACAGCAAAACACCATATATTTT. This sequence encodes CASSSGQQNTIYF.